Listed here are 22 T cell receptor beta chains from one sample, sequenced in a study of blood T cell repertoires in COVID-19. Generated by immunoSEQ multiplex PCR, the TCRdb table keeps only in-frame clones and is missing some. The sample gives about 150,000 clones, around 84% of which show up once; 9.8% is in the top ten. Specimen: peripheral blood. The receptor source for this set is a woman aged 45-60 years with acute or convalescent COVID-19.

This rearrangement joins TRBV7-2 to TRBJ1-2; D is perhaps TRBD1 (6 bases). The CDR3 loop spans 13 amino acids. Trimming stripped 5 bases from V and 8 bases from J, with 15 bases between. Germline CDR1 is SGHTA and CDR2 is FQGNSA. Written as DNA, the CDR3 is TGTGCCAGCAGCCGATACGGACAGAGCGGCTACACCTTC. Translating it yields CASSRYGQSGYTF. Combining the CDR3 with reference TRBV7-2 and TRBJ1-2 gives the whole variable domain GAGVSQSPSNKVTEKGKDVELRCDPISGHTALYWYRQSLGQGLEFLIYFQGNSAPDKSGLPSDRFSAERTGGSVSTLTIQRTQQEDSAVYLCASSRYGQSGYTFGSGTRLTVV.

V and J are TRBV29-1 and TRBJ1-1; D is ambiguous. Per the germline V gene, CDR1 is SQVTM and CDR2 is ANQGSEA. The CDR3 runs 14 residues. Trimming took 0 bases from V and 2 from J, leaving 10 bases between them. In DNA, the CDR3 is TGCAGCGTTGAAGATCGAGGGCGAAACACTGAAGCTTTCTTT. This gives the protein CSVEDRGRNTEAFF.

This clone has more than one count but fewer than ten. This chain's CDR3 is CASSQAQGSETQYF. The CDR3 DNA sequence: TGTGCCAGCAGCCAGGCACAGGGTTCCGAGACCCAGTACTTC. The chain joins TRBV3-1 (or the pseudogene TRBV3-2) to TRBJ2-5, with D possibly being TRBD1 (6 bases). V was shortened by 3 bases and J by 5 bases, with 13 bases between the two germline ends. This CDR3 spans 14 amino acids. Per the germline V gene, CDR1 is LGHDT and CDR2 is YNNKEL (reference sequence).

To note about this clone: The same CDR3 arises from other DNA sequences in this sample as well. The chain employs TRBV29-1 and TRBJ2-7; 9 bases are shared with TRBD1. CDR3 size: 12 residues. Unmatched junction bases numbered 4, after V lost 5 bases and J lost 5 bases. Germline V gives CDR1 SQVTM, CDR2 ANQGSEA. The DNA of the CDR3 is TGCAGCGTTAACAGGGGGCCCAACGAGCAGTACTTC. Protein: CSVNRGPNEQYF.

The gene calls are TRBV6-5 and TRBJ2-2, with TRBD2 matching 8 bases. The germline V gene has CDR1 MNHEY and CDR2 SVGAGI. The CDR3 has 14 amino acids. Trimming at V came to 11 bases and at J to 5 bases, leaving 10 bases not matched to a gene. The CDR3 DNA sequence: TGTGCCGGCAAGCGGGGGCTGGGGACCGGGGAGCTGTTTTTT. As protein: CAGKRGLGTGELFF.

The chain employs TRBV24-1 and TRBJ1-4; the match to TRBD1 covers 7 bases. The J segment lost 3 bases and the V segment lost 4 bases, leaving 10 bases of the junction unmatched. The CDR3 is 17 residues long. Germline V CDR1 and CDR2: KGHDR, SFDVKD. This chain's CDR3 is CATSEPGQVGSNEKLFF. As DNA, the CDR3 is TGTGCCACCAGTGAACCTGGACAGGTGGGTTCTAATGAAAAACTGTTTTTT.

This clone was observed once. The chain uses TRBV3-1 (or the pseudogene TRBV3-2) and TRBJ2-7; D might be TRBD1 (7 bases). Trimming took 1 base from V and 3 from J, leaving 13 bases between them. CDR3 length equals 15 residues. The germline gives CDR1 LGHDT, CDR2 YNNKEL (reference sequence). The CDR3, as DNA: TGTGCCAGCAGCCAAGGTTCAGGGGGAGGCTACGAGCAGTACTTC. Protein product: CASSQGSGGGYEQYF.

The sample holds a few counts of this clone. The chain employs TRBV6-6 and TRBJ1-1, with TRBD1 as a possible D gene (5 bases). Germline loops: CDR1 MNHNY, CDR2 SVGAGI (reference sequence). The CDR3 consists of 15 residues. The V end was cut by 0 bases, the J end by 5 bases, with 13 bases between. The CDR3 DNA reads TGTGCCAGCAGTTACTCGGCGGGGGAGAGAACTGAAGCTTTCTTT. Its protein product is CASSYSAGERTEAFF.

This chain joins TRBV7-2 and TRBJ2-7, with 7 nucleotides matching TRBD1. Germline V gene sequence: CDR1 SGHTA, CDR2 FQGNSA. The CDR3 consists of 16 residues. The V gene end was trimmed by 5 bases and the J gene end by 1 base; junction bases not matched to a gene: 11. The CDR3 protein is CASSRSLGTVSYEQYF. The CDR3 DNA sequence: TGTGCCAGCAGCCGTTCCTTGGGGACAGTATCCTACGAGCAGTACTTC.

The chain employs TRBV2 and TRBJ2-7; 9 bases match TRBD1. The CDR3 spans 15 residues. Trimming cost V 6 bases and J 2 bases; bases outside gene matches: 8. From germline, CDR1 is SNHLY and CDR2 FYNNEI. Written as DNA, the CDR3 is TGTGCCAGCAGCCCCGGGACAGGGAAGACCTACGAGCAGTACTTC. This sequence encodes CASSPGTGKTYEQYF.

The chain recombines TRBV28 with TRBJ2-3; TRBD2 aligns across 9 bases. With V trimmed by 8 bases and J by 6 bases, 6 bases remained unmatched. The CDR3 runs 13 residues. The germline gives CDR1 MDHEN, CDR2 SYDVKM. CDR3 residues: CASVAGVSDTQYF. CDR3 in DNA: TGTGCCAGCGTAGCGGGAGTATCGGATACGCAGTATTTT.

This clone was observed a few times. The chain joins TRBV6-5 to TRBJ1-1; the match to TRBD1 covers 8 bases. The CDR3 covers 16 residues. Germline CDR1 MNHEY, CDR2 SVGAGI. With V trimmed by 2 bases and J by 1 base, 6 bases remained unmatched. The CDR3, as DNA: TGTGCCAGCAGTTACACTGCAGGGGGCAGGAACACTGAAGCTTTCTTT. It translates to CASSYTAGGRNTEAFF.

V is TRBV7-9 and J is TRBJ1-5; 9 bases agree with TRBD1. The germline CDR1 and CDR2 sequences are SEHNR and FQNEAQ (reference sequence). CDR3 length: 13 amino acids. The J segment lost 4 bases and the V segment lost 5 bases, leaving 0 bases of the junction unmatched. The CDR3 loop reads CASSGQGNQPQHF. The CDR3 DNA sequence: TGTGCCAGCAGCGGACAGGGGAATCAGCCCCAGCATTTT.

For this clone: Other DNA sequences in this sample translate to the same CDR3. The genes are TRBV5-1 and TRBJ1-1, with a weak D call TRBD1 (5 bases). Germline V gene data show CDR1 as SGHRS and CDR2 as YFSETQ. V was trimmed by 0 bases and J by 1 base, leaving 7 bases between them. The CDR3 length is 14 residues. CDR3 bases: TGCGCCAGCAGCTTGGCGGGGGGGAACACTGAAGCTTTCTTT. Protein sequence: CASSLAGGNTEAFF.

The chain couples TRBV3-1 (or the pseudogene TRBV3-2) to TRBJ2-7, with 10 bases that match TRBD1. After removal of 5 bases from V and 6 bases from J, the junction contained 7 bases not matched to a gene. Germline V gene data show CDR1 as LGHDT and CDR2 as YNNKEL (reference sequence). The CDR3 loop spans 14 amino acids. The CDR3 DNA is TGTGCCAGCAGCGGAAGGACAGGGGGTTCCGAGCAGTACTTC. It specifies CASSGRTGGSEQYF.

This chain connects TRBV19 to TRBJ1-6; 10 bases are shared with TRBD1. The junction had 13 bases not matched to a gene; V was cut back by 7 bases and J by 10 bases. Looked up from germline, CDR1 is LNHDA and CDR2 is SQIVND (reference sequence). The CDR3 covers 16 residues. CDR3 sequence (DNA): TGTGCCAGTACCTCCATGGCGGGGGACAGGGGCTCACCCCTCCACTTT. It is translated as CASTSMAGDRGSPLHF.

The chain is built from TRBV4-3 and TRBJ1-4, with 7 nucleotides matching TRBD1. Per the germline V gene, CDR1 is LGHNA and CDR2 is YSLEER. This CDR3 comprises 14 residues. The J segment lost 8 bases and the V segment lost 3 bases, leaving 6 bases of the junction unmatched. CDR3 nucleotide sequence: TGCGCCAGCAGCCATAGCCCGGGACAGGAAAAACTGTTTTTT. The encoded protein is CASSHSPGQEKLFF.

This chain joins TRBV6-5 and TRBJ1-3, with 8 nucleotides matching TRBD1. Trimming at V came to 5 bases and at J to 4 bases, leaving 4 bases not matched to a gene. This CDR3 has 14 amino acids. Germline V gene data show CDR1 as MNHEY and CDR2 as SVGAGI. The CDR3 bases are TGTGCCAGCAGTCCGACAGGGGAGGGAAACACCATATATTTT. It encodes CASSPTGEGNTIYF.

The chain has TRBV2 and TRBJ1-6; possible D gene TRBD1, 6 bases. The CDR3 is made up of 16 amino acids. Germline V gene data show CDR1 as SNHLY and CDR2 as FYNNEI. Trimming took off 2 bases at V and 6 bases at J, with 14 bases between the two ends. CDR3 in amino acids: CASSERGGEGNSPLHF. The CDR3 region has the DNA TGTGCCAGCAGTGAAAGGGGGGGCGAGGGTAATTCACCCCTCCACTTT.

J is TRBJ1-2 and V is TRBV7-9, with D perhaps TRBD1 (6 bases). V lost 5 bases to trimming and J lost 7 bases, with 11 bases between them. This CDR3 has 12 amino acids. Looked up from germline, CDR1 is SEHNR and CDR2 is FQNEAQ (reference sequence). As DNA, the CDR3 is TGTGCCAGCAGCCAGGACAGTTCTGGCTACACCTTC. It encodes CASSQDSSGYTF.

The chain recombines TRBV19 with TRBJ2-1; 7 bases are shared with TRBD2. This CDR3 comprises 16 residues. V lost 7 bases and J lost 0; bases outside the gene matches: 9. Germline V gives CDR1 LNHDA, CDR2 SQIVND (reference sequence). Here the CDR3 DNA reads TGTGCCAGTACTGGTGCCGGCGGGGGCTCCTACAATGAGCAGTTCTTC. Protein product: CASTGAGGGSYNEQFF.

The rearrangement joins TRBV3-1 (or the pseudogene TRBV3-2) to TRBJ2-5; possibly TRBD2 for D (5 bases). V was shortened by 1 base and J by 10 bases, with 19 bases between the two germline ends. In germline, CDR1 is LGHDT, CDR2 YNNKEL (reference sequence). CDR3 length equals 15 residues. CDR3 residues: CASSQGRAVFGDQYF. The CDR3, as DNA: TGTGCCAGCAGCCAAGGACGAGCGGTGTTTGGGGACCAGTACTTC.